These T cell receptor beta chains were read from a single sample in a study of cytomegalovirus exposure and HLA in healthy donors. The protocol was immunoSEQ multiplex PCR, while the TCRdb copy is restricted to in-frame clones and leaves out a portion. This sample has roughly 65,000 clones, with roughly two thirds found just once. The sample taken for sequencing was PBMCs. The receptors originated from a man in his forties or fifties in good health and CMV-seropositive. The CDR3 runs from the conserved cysteine through the conserved F or W. A D gene is named only where the DNA matches it firmly. A row's size may be missing; if present it is once, few, many or a size class.

j_call d_call clone_size v_call cdr3_aa cdr3_nt
TRBJ2-2 TRBD1 . TRBV6-6 CATQMGQHTGELFF TGTGCCACCCAAATGGGACAGCACACCGGGGAGCTGTTTTTT
TRBJ1-1 . . TRBV27 CASSPQGIRATEAFF TGTGCCAGCAGTCCGCAGGGCATCCGGGCCACTGAAGCTTTCTTT
TRBJ1-3 TRBD1 few TRBV9 CASSVTGDSGNTIYF TGTGCCAGCAGCGTTACAGGGGACTCTGGAAACACCATATATTTT
TRBJ1-2 TRBD1 . TRBV5-1 CASSLGGTGRGGYTF TGCGCCAGCAGCTTGGGAGGGACAGGTAGAGGCGGCTACACCTTC
TRBJ2-1 . . TRBV29-1 CSVVGLDRPGLSNNEQFF TGCAGCGTTGTAGGCCTGGACCGGCCGGGACTTTCCAACAATGAGCAGTTCTTC
TRBJ2-7 . . TRBV11-3 CASRPDSRVYYEQYF TGTGCCAGCCGACCGGACAGCAGAGTTTACTACGAGCAGTACTTC
TRBJ2-7 . . TRBV30 CAWRRRGRGPYEQYF TGTGCCTGGAGACGACGTGGGCGGGGCCCCTACGAGCAGTACTTC
TRBJ1-2 . . TRBV30 CAWSYGTAGEGGYTF TGTGCCTGGAGTTATGGCACGGCAGGGGAGGGTGGCTACACCTTC
TRBJ2-3 . . TRBV7-6 CASSPPGRSSTDTQYF TGTGCCAGCAGCCCCCCAGGGCGGTCTAGCACAGATACGCAGTATTTT
TRBJ2-2 TRBD2 few TRBV4-3 CASSQEGLALAGELFF TGCGCCAGCAGCCAAGAGGGACTAGCGTTGGCCGGGGAGCTGTTTTTT
TRBJ2-3 . . TRBV30 CAWAGAGDTQYF TGTGCCTGGGCGGGGGCTGGGGATACGCAGTATTTT
TRBJ2-7 . once TRBV7-3 CASSFTGSHEQYF TGTGCCAGCAGCTTTACAGGGTCCCACGAGCAGTACTTC
TRBJ2-7 . . TRBV5-4 CASSRGGRKGGPYEQYF TGTGCCAGCAGCCGAGGGGGGCGTAAAGGGGGCCCCTACGAGCAGTACTTC
TRBJ1-1 . once TRBV30 CAWSVLGSTEAFF TGTGCCTGGAGTGTACTCGGGTCCACTGAAGCTTTCTTT
TRBJ2-2 . . TRBV9 CASSPSGVGELFF TGTGCCAGCAGCCCTTCGGGAGTCGGGGAGCTGTTTTTT
TRBJ2-1 . . TRBV6-5 CASSSPGTSPYNEQFF TGTGCCAGCAGTTCCCCGGGGACATCGCCCTACAATGAGCAGTTCTTC
TRBJ2-1 TRBD2 . TRBV11-2 CASSVGAGGREQFF TGTGCCAGCAGCGTAGGGGCGGGGGGGCGCGAGCAGTTCTTC
TRBJ1-1 . . TRBV19 CASSIGHNTEAFF TGTGCCAGTAGTATTGGACATAACACTGAAGCTTTCTTT
TRBJ2-2 . few TRBV7-7 CASSTGPTGELFF TGTGCTAGCAGCACAGGGCCCACCGGGGAGCTGTTTTTT
TRBJ1-2 . . TRBV7-9 CSSSKKPGHQLSSYGYTF TGTTCCAGCAGCAAAAAACCGGGACACCAACTTTCGTCCTATGGCTACACCTTC
TRBJ1-1 . . TRBV2 CASSEARVGATEAFF TGTGCCAGCAGTGAAGCGCGGGTGGGGGCCACTGAAGCTTTCTTT
TRBJ1-2 TRBD1 . TRBV7-9 CSSSLEGTGVNGYTF TGTTCCAGCAGCTTAGAAGGGACAGGGGTCAATGGCTACACCTTC
TRBJ1-2 TRBD1 . TRBV6-5 CASFTTGVYGYTF TGTGCCAGCTTTACTACAGGGGTCTATGGCTACACCTTC
TRBJ1-5 . few TRBV2 CASSEEGRSNQPQHF TGTGCCAGCAGTGAGGAGGGCCGGAGCAATCAGCCCCAGCATTTT